A few counts support the clone carrying this TCR beta chain. Its antigen is as yet unknown. Per the germline V gene, CDR1 is MDHEN and CDR2 is SYDVKM. V lost 6 bases, J lost 6 bases, and 5 bases stayed unmatched. There are 13 residues in the CDR3. This entry belongs to a study of OX40 agonist ivuxolimab in advanced cancers. Study as a whole: Two patients with cutaneous melanoma and one with hepatocellular carcinoma, three in total, showed partial responses. Whole-study results and caveats: The work left the antigen specificity of expanded peripheral T cells undetermined. The CD4+ and CD8+ T cells in the blood had expanded clonally by week 6 at 0.1 to 3.0 mg/kg.

Only in-frame clones appear in the TCRdb table, and some are missing; sequencing was by immunoSEQ multiplex PCR. The table records over 65,000 clones, 70% to 90% of them present only once. The study sampled blood at baseline, cycle 4 day 1, and cycle 7 day 1. This specimen consisted of CD4+ or CD8+ T cells sorted from blood, obtained in a trial of the OX40 agonist ivuxolimab. The chain employs TRBV28 and TRBJ1-5, with 7 positions matching TRBD1. The receptor comes from an adult with an advanced solid tumor such as melanoma, head and neck, liver or kidney cancer. CDR3 DNA: TGTGCCAGCAGCACAGGGGTTACTCAGCCCCAGCATTTT. This gives the protein CASSTGVTQPQHF.